What follows are 2 T cell receptor beta chains derived from one specimen sequenced in a study of cytomegalovirus exposure and HLA in healthy donors. With 60 Vbeta and 13 Jbeta primers, the PCR was carried out. Sequencing used immunoSEQ multiplex PCR; TCRdb keeps in-frame clones, though not all of them. The profile shows fewer than 250,000 clones, about 81% of them singletons. The sequencing input was PBMCs. The receptors come from a man aged 25 to 40 in good health and CMV-seropositive.

This chain connects TRBV4-1 to TRBJ2-2, with D possibly being TRBD1 (5 bases). Trimming shortened V by 4 bases and J by 5 bases, and 11 bases separated the two germline ends. Germline loops: CDR1 MGHRA, CDR2 YSYEKL. The CDR3 is made up of 14 amino acids. CDR3 bases: TGCGCCAGCAGCCGGGGCATCCAAACCGGGGAGCTGTTTTTT. Translated: CASSRGIQTGELFF.

The chain carries TRBV28 and TRBJ2-3, with TRBD2 identical over 10 bases. Germline CDR1 and CDR2: MDHEN and SYDVKM. This CDR3 contains 17 residues. The V segment lost 5 bases and the J segment 2 bases; nucleotides outside the gene matches: 10. In DNA form, the CDR3 reads TGTGCCAGCAGTGGAGCGGGAGGGCCCTCCCTCACAGATACGCAGTATTTT. It is translated as CASSGAGGPSLTDTQYF.